The 5 T cell receptor beta chains reported below all come from one sample, sequenced in a study of T cell repertoires in cytomegalovirus infection. TCRdb re-analysed the reads in MiXCR, keeping a single row per CDR3 protein. The table records about 320,000 distinct CDR3 sequences, 9% to 9.5% of them present only once. Sequencing input: PBMCs. The source is a human donor in good health (CMV status not recorded). Some clones in this sample may be carry-over from other donors' samples.

This clonotype was detected ten times or more. The chain joins TRBV7-2 to TRBJ2-3; D could derive from TRBD1 or TRBD2 (5 bases each). V was shortened by 3 bases and J by 7 bases, with 20 bases between the two germline ends. The germline V gene has CDR1 SGHTA and CDR2 FQGNSA. This CDR3 is 16 amino acids long. In nucleotides, the CDR3 is TGTGCCAGCAGCTTGGATCCGGGACCCGAGACGAATACGCAGTATTTT. Encoded protein: CASSLDPGPETNTQYF. Full variable domain (rest looked up from reference TRBV7-2 and TRBJ2-3): GAGVSQSPSNKVTEKGKDVELRCDPISGHTALYWYRQSLGQGLEFLIYFQGNSAPDKSGLPSDRFSAERTGGSVSTLTIQRTQQEDSAVYLCASSLDPGPETNTQYFGPGTRLTVL.

In this sample, this clonotype turned up a few times. The CDR3 protein is CATSRDLSPLHF. DNA for the CDR3: TGTGCCACCAGCAGAGATCTATCACCCCTCCACTTT. The chain links TRBV15 to TRBJ1-6, with unresolved D. The CDR3 length is 12 residues. Trimming took off 0 bases at V and 10 bases at J, with 4 bases between the two ends. CDR1 LNHNV and CDR2 YYDKDF come from the germline V gene (reference sequence).

This clonotype was counted ten times or more. The chain is built from TRBV11-1 and TRBJ1-1, with D perhaps TRBD1 (5 bases). The CDR3 spans 15 residues. V lost 5 bases and J lost 2, with 15 bases in between. CDR1 SGHAT and CDR2 FQDESV come from the germline V gene (reference sequence). This CDR3 reads CASSPFTGSNTEAFF. The CDR3 DNA reads as TGTGCCAGCAGCCCCTTTACAGGCTCTAACACTGAAGCTTTCTTT.

The chain has TRBV20-1 and TRBJ1-1; possible D gene TRBD1, 6 bases. The CDR3 has 16 residues. V shed 0 bases and J shed 0 bases, with 14 bases lying between them. In germline, CDR1 is DFQATT, CDR2 SNEGSKA (reference sequence). The CDR3 reads CSARDQATGMNTEAFF. Written as DNA, the CDR3 is TGCAGTGCTAGAGATCAGGCTACAGGGATGAACACTGAAGCTTTCTTT.

The rearrangement links TRBV14 to TRBJ2-1; the D is unclear. CDR1 is SGHDN and CDR2 is FVKESK in the germline V gene. CDR3 length: 13 residues. Trimming removed 4 bases at V and 4 bases at J, with 8 bases between. The CDR3 nucleotides read TGTGCCAGCAGCCTTAAAGGGTACAATGAGCAGTTCTTC. It encodes CASSLKGYNEQFF.